One and the same sample provided the 21 T cell receptor beta chains below, sequenced in a study of T-cell reconstitution after alpha-beta-depleted transplantation in children. Unique molecular identifiers were incorporated when the TCRbeta library was constructed. TCRdb reprocessed the PCR reads via MiXCR and lists one record per CDR3 protein. The table lists about 610,000 distinct CDR3 sequences, about 10% of them singletons. Sequenced here: PBMCs from the stem cell graft donor, sampled from the stem cell graft. Source of these receptors: a human donor who donated a stem cell graft to a child with acute myeloid leukemia.

The V call is TRBV28, the J call TRBJ2-6; D could derive from TRBD1 or TRBD2 (5 bases each). With 6 bases removed from V and 0 bases from J, the gap between germline ends came to 12 bases. Germline V gives CDR1 MDHEN, CDR2 SYDVKM. This CDR3 is 16 amino acids long. The CDR3 protein is CASSHRGGSGANVLTF. CDR3 sequence (DNA): TGTGCCAGCAGCCACCGGGGCGGCTCTGGGGCCAACGTCCTGACTTTC.

The table lists this clonotype with a few counts. The chain recombines TRBV29-1 with TRBJ1-2; maybe TRBD1 (6 bases). CDR1 and CDR2 (germline): SQVTM, ANQGSEA. Trimming took off 5 bases at V and 2 bases at J, with 24 bases between the two ends. This CDR3 spans 17 amino acids. In DNA form, the CDR3 reads TGCAGCGTTCATCGGACAGTCCCTACCACGATGAACTATGGCTACACCTTC. It codes for CSVHRTVPTTMNYGYTF.

This clonotype has at least ten counts. The chain couples TRBV20-1 to TRBJ2-3; D possibly corresponds to TRBD2 (5 bases). Germline CDR1 is DFQATT and CDR2 is SNEGSKA (reference sequence). The CDR3 totals 12 residues. V was trimmed by 3 bases and J by 6 bases, leaving 10 bases between them. DNA for the CDR3: TGCAGTGCTAGGGGAGACGTGGATACGCAGTATTTT. Residues: CSARGDVDTQYF.

This clonotype has ten or more counts. This chain uses TRBV6-6 with TRBJ1-3; D unresolved. The germline CDR1 and CDR2 sequences are MNHNY and SVGAGI (reference sequence). V was trimmed by 6 bases and J by 4 bases, leaving 10 bases between them. The CDR3 runs to 13 residues. The CDR3 DNA reads TGTGCCAGCAGGGCTCCGGACGGAAACACCATATATTTT. Residues: CASRAPDGNTIYF.

This chain uses TRBV9 with TRBJ2-7, with D maybe TRBD1 (5 bases). Germline loops: CDR1 SGDLS, CDR2 YYNGEE. CDR3 length equals 16 residues. With 4 bases removed from V and 1 base from J, the gap between germline ends came to 18 bases. In DNA, the CDR3 is TGTGCCAGCAGCCCGGCTGGGGCTCTCTCGTCCTACGAGCAGTACTTC. Its translation is CASSPAGALSSYEQYF.

In its sample, this clonotype was seen a few times. This rearrangement joins TRBV7-2 to TRBJ2-7, with 9 bases lining up with TRBD1. V lost 3 bases to trimming and J lost 5 bases; unmatched junction nucleotides: 11. The length of the CDR3 is 16 residues. CDR1 and CDR2 from the germline V gene are SGHTA and FQGNSA. This CDR3 reads CASSLRTGTGTNEQYF. The CDR3 nucleotides are TGTGCCAGCAGCTTGCGTACCGGGACAGGGACCAACGAGCAGTACTTC.

This clonotype has only a few counts. The chain carries TRBV1 and TRBJ2-2; TRBD2 is the table's D call and was not checked against the DNA. TRBV1 is noted as a pseudogene. The length of the CDR3 is 15 residues. The CDR3 loop is CTSSFGTRNTGELFF. The CDR3 DNA is TGCACCAGCAGCTTCGGGACGAGGAACACCGGGGAGCTGTTTTTT.

This clonotype has only a few counts. The chain links TRBV5-1 to TRBJ2-1; D is undetermined. This CDR3 comprises 15 residues. The V end lost 1 base, the J end lost 0 bases, and 8 bases lay between the germline ends. Germline CDR1 and CDR2: SGHRS and YFSETQ. The CDR3 sequence is CASSLQVISYNEQFF. In DNA, the CDR3 is TGCGCCAGCAGCTTGCAGGTAATCTCCTACAATGAGCAGTTCTTC.

The rearrangement uses TRBV12-3 or TRBV12-4 and TRBJ1-5, with 7 bases matching TRBD1. V shed 3 bases and J 7 bases; nucleotides not matched to a gene: 6. The CDR3 is 14 amino acids. The CDR3 DNA is TGTGCCAGCAGTTTCTGGCAGGGGGGCCAGCCCCAGCATTTT. This sequence encodes CASSFWQGGQPQHF.

This clonotype was picked up a small number of times. The gene calls are TRBV3-1 and TRBJ2-3; 7 nucleotides match TRBD2. The CDR3 is 16 amino acids. Unmatched junction bases numbered 6, after V lost 1 base and J lost 2 bases. CDR1 is LGHDT and CDR2 is YNNKEL in the germline V gene (reference sequence). CDR3: CASSQGGRAFTDTQYF. Written as DNA, the CDR3 is TGTGCCAGCAGCCAAGGAGGGAGGGCCTTCACAGATACGCAGTATTTT.

A few counts support this clonotype. This chain uses TRBV7-2 with TRBJ2-7, with TRBD2 identical over 8 bases. Germline lookup yields CDR1 SGHTA and CDR2 FQGNSA. Losses at the gene ends were 4 bases for V and 4 bases for J; bases not matched to a gene: 3. The CDR3 consists of 13 residues. CDR3 amino acids: CASSSRGGYEQYF. CDR3 nucleotide sequence: TGTGCCAGCAGCTCCCGGGGGGGGTACGAGCAGTACTTC.

The V call is TRBV7-8, the J call TRBJ1-2; 7 nucleotides align to TRBD1. V shed 4 bases, J shed 8 bases, and the junction held 13 bases outside the gene matches. This CDR3 is built from 15 residues. Germline lookup yields CDR1 SGHVS and CDR2 FQNEAQ. CDR3 loop: CASSSPGQSLPGYTF. In DNA, the CDR3 is TGTGCCAGCAGCTCCCCGGGACAGTCGCTTCCGGGCTACACCTTC. The whole variable domain, filled in from reference TRBV7-8 and TRBJ1-2, reads GAGVSQSPRYKVAKRGQDVALRCDPISGHVSLFWYQQALGQGPEFLTYFQNEAQLDKSGLPSDRFFAERPEGSVSTLKIQRTQQEDSAVYLCASSSPGQSLPGYTFGSGTRLTVV.

Many counts were recorded for this clonotype. This rearrangement joins TRBV20-1 to TRBJ2-3; tentatively, D is TRBD1 (6 bases). V was clipped by 0 bases and J by 3 bases, with 10 bases between them. CDR1 and CDR2 from the germline V gene are DFQATT and SNEGSKA (reference sequence). CDR3 size: 14 residues. CDR3 sequence (DNA): TGCAGTGCTAGAGATAAACAGGGAACAGATACGCAGTATTTT. This codes for CSARDKQGTDTQYF.

Only a few counts were recorded for this clonotype. The rearrangement joins TRBV11-2 to TRBJ2-3, with 9 bases identical to TRBD1. The V gene's germline CDR1 is SGHAT and CDR2 FQNNGV. The CDR3 sequence is 15 residues long. J was trimmed by 4 bases and V by 5 bases; bases with no gene match: 7. CDR3 in DNA: TGTGCCAGCAGCCCCCGGGACAGGGTGCCAGATACGCAGTATTTT. This codes for CASSPRDRVPDTQYF.

The chain couples TRBV6-5 to TRBJ2-7, with 10 bases aligning to TRBD2. V gave up 4 bases and J gave up 5 bases; unmatched junction bases: 5. The CDR3 is made up of 14 amino acids. The germline V gene encodes CDR1 MNHEY and CDR2 SVGAGI. CDR3 in amino acids: CASSSGTSAHEQYF. The CDR3 bases are TGTGCCAGCAGTTCCGGGACTAGCGCTCACGAGCAGTACTTC.

This clonotype was counted a few times. The chain combines TRBV3-1 with TRBJ1-3; D is undetermined. This CDR3 region has 14 residues. V was pared by 6 bases and J by 3 bases, with 12 bases between. The germline V gene has CDR1 LGHDT and CDR2 YNNKEL (reference sequence). The CDR3 protein is CASSHWGDGNTIYF. The CDR3 DNA reads TGTGCCAGCAGTCATTGGGGAGATGGAAACACCATATATTTT.

This clonotype was seen many times. The J gene is TRBJ2-3, the V gene TRBV10-3; no clear D. This CDR3 is built from 12 residues. In germline, CDR1 is ENHRY, CDR2 SYGVKD. Trimming stripped 5 bases from V and 11 bases from J, with 14 bases between. This CDR3 is CAISRIKGWQYF. The CDR3 DNA follows: TGTGCCATCAGTCGTATAAAGGGATGGCAGTATTTT.

Comments on this clonotype: At one of its ends the junction is not consistent with the germline gene, which may arise from a read error. J is TRBJ2-3 and V is TRBV7-2; no clear D. Per the germline V gene, CDR1 is SGHTA and CDR2 is FQGNSA. The CDR3 contains 15 residues. The DNA of the CDR3 is TGTGCCAGCAGCTTAGTGCGTTTCGGCACATATACGCAGTATTTT. This gives the protein CASSLVRFGTYTQYF.

A word on this clonotype: One end of the junction is discordant with germline, which a read error may explain. The genes are TRBV6-1 and TRBJ2-1; TRBD2 agrees at 8 bases. The CDR3 runs to 16 residues. Germline CDR1 reads MNHNS; CDR2 reads SASEGT. In DNA form, the CDR3 reads TGTGCCAGCAGTCAAGCGGGAGTTGGGTCCTACAATGAGCAGTTCTTC. Protein product: CASSQAGVGSYNEQFF.

Ten or more counts support this clonotype. The CDR3 is CSAGRGRTTEAFF. The CDR3 DNA is TGCAGTGCTGGGCGGGGTCGAACTACTGAAGCTTTCTTT. The V call is TRBV20-1, the J call TRBJ1-1, with D unresolved. Germline values: CDR1 DFQATT, CDR2 SNEGSKA (reference sequence). The CDR3 runs to 13 residues. The ends were cut back, 5 bases at V and 5 bases at J, with 15 bases in the middle.

The V gene is TRBV7-2, the J gene TRBJ1-5; 8 bases are a match to TRBD1. The CDR3 runs to 16 residues. From germline, CDR1 is SGHTA and CDR2 FQGNSA. J was trimmed by 2 bases and V by 4 bases; bases with no gene match: 7. DNA of the CDR3: TGTGCCAGCAGCTCCGACAGGGGCTTTGGCAATCAGCCCCAGCATTTT. Amino acid sequence: CASSSDRGFGNQPQHF.